A selection of T cell receptor beta chains follows, all from one sample in a study of blood T cell repertoires in COVID-19. Generated by immunoSEQ multiplex PCR, the TCRdb table keeps only in-frame clones and is missing some. Here the sample spans more than 140,000 clones, approximately 80% being singletons. Sequenced input: peripheral blood. Every receptor here comes from a human donor in a cohort sampled during active COVID-19. CDR3s include the opening cysteine and the closing phenylalanine or tryptophan. D genes are given only for firm matches. Clone size, where shown, is once, few, many, or a class for clones that have expanded.

j_gene | abundance | len | d_gene | v_gene | CDR3aa | CDR3nt
TRBJ2-5 | . | 15 | TRBD1 | TRBV7-2 | CASSLQQGAWETQYF | TGTGCCAGCAGCTTACAGCAGGGGGCCTGGGAGACCCAGTACTTC
TRBJ2-5 | once | 14 | TRBD2 | TRBV2 | CASSPRTRGETQYF | TGTGCCAGCAGTCCCAGGACTAGAGGGGAGACCCAGTACTTC
TRBJ2-3 | . | 19 | TRBD2 | TRBV19 | CASSSWGRLAGGPTDTQYF | TGTGCCAGTAGTTCGTGGGGGAGACTAGCGGGAGGTCCCACAGATACGCAGTATTTT
TRBJ2-7 | . | 13 | . | TRBV30 | CAWSGDSSYEQYF | TGTGCCTGGAGTGGCGACAGCTCCTACGAGCAGTACTTC
TRBJ2-6 | . | 17 | TRBD2 | TRBV7-2 | CASSFDLADSGANVLTF | TGTGCCAGCAGCTTTGATCTAGCGGACTCTGGGGCCAACGTCCTGACTTTC
TRBJ1-2 | . | 15 | TRBD1 | TRBV3-1/TRBV3-2 | CASSQMDRAGYGYTF | TGTGCCAGCAGCCAAATGGACAGGGCGGGGTATGGCTACACCTTC
TRBJ2-3 | . | 17 | TRBD2 | TRBV6-2/TRBV6-3 | CASSFLRGRRSTDTQYF | TGTGCCAGCAGTTTCCTCCGCGGGAGGCGAAGCACAGATACGCAGTATTTT
TRBJ2-5 | once | 11 | . | TRBV6-2/TRBV6-3 | CASSKQETQYF | TGTGCCAGCAGTAAACAGGAGACCCAGTACTTC
TRBJ2-1 | . | 14 | . | TRBV7-9 | CASSLGRLHNEQFF | TGTGCCAGCAGCTTAGGGAGGCTACACAATGAGCAGTTCTTC
TRBJ2-5 | . | 14 | TRBD1 | TRBV6-5 | CASSWDRGWETQYF | TGTGCCAGCAGTTGGGACAGGGGATGGGAGACCCAGTACTTC
TRBJ2-1 | . | 13 | . | TRBV15 | CATSRQGSDEQFF | TGTGCCACCAGCAGACAGGGGTCGGATGAGCAGTTCTTC
TRBJ2-5 | . | 17 | TRBD2 | TRBV7-2 | CASSLRRTSGRQETQYF | TGTGCCAGCAGCTTACGGAGGACTAGCGGGCGACAAGAGACCCAGTACTTC
TRBJ1-6 | . | 13 | TRBD1 | TRBV28 | CASSGQVNSPLHF | TGTGCCAGCAGTGGACAGGTTAATTCACCCCTCCACTTT
TRBJ1-2 | many | 14 | . | TRBV19 | CASQLFVGAYGYTF | TGTGCCAGTCAACTATTTGTGGGGGCCTATGGCTACACCTTC
TRBJ2-3 | . | 17 | TRBD2 | TRBV3-1/TRBV3-2 | CASSQGNGGRATDTQYF | TGTGCCAGCAGCCAAGGAAATGGAGGGAGGGCCACAGATACGCAGTATTTT
TRBJ1-5 | . | 13 | . | TRBV7-9 | CASSLTENQPQHF | TGTGCCAGCAGCTTAACAGAGAATCAGCCCCAGCATTTT
TRBJ2-1 | . | 15 | TRBD2 | TRBV19 | CASSIVTSGYNEQFF | TGTGCCAGTAGTATAGTGACTAGCGGTTACAATGAGCAGTTCTTC
TRBJ1-1 | . | 12 | . | TRBV30 | CAWSRENTEAFF | TGTGCCTGGAGCCGAGAAAACACTGAAGCTTTCTTT
TRBJ1-2 | . | 14 | TRBD1 | TRBV5-4 | CASSPGQASYGYTF | TGTGCCAGCAGCCCGGGACAGGCTAGCTATGGCTACACCTTC
TRBJ1-2 | . | 17 | TRBD1 | TRBV27 | CASSFSGQGVPNYGYTF | TGTGCCAGCAGTTTTTCGGGACAGGGGGTACCTAACTATGGCTACACCTTC
TRBJ2-3 | . | 15 | TRBD1 | TRBV11-1 | CASSPGTGGTDTQYF | TGTGCCAGCAGCCCCGGGACAGGGGGCACAGATACGCAGTATTTT
TRBJ2-3 | . | 16 | TRBD2 | TRBV11-2 | CASTFFGSGRSDTQYF | TGTGCCAGCACCTTTTTTGGTAGCGGGAGGTCAGATACGCAGTATTTT
TRBJ1-1 | . | 16 | TRBD1 | TRBV18 | CASSPPVKDRGTEAFF | TGTGCCAGCTCACCACCGGTGAAGGACAGGGGCACTGAAGCTTTCTTT
TRBJ1-1 | . | 13 | . | TRBV3-1/TRBV3-2 | CASSQDGLSGAFF | TGTGCCAGCAGCCAAGATGGTCTGTCGGGGGCTTTCTTT
TRBJ2-5 | . | 14 | . | TRBV7-2 | CASTQRPGRETQYF | TGTGCCAGCACCCAAAGGCCAGGGAGGGAGACCCAGTACTTC
TRBJ2-1 | . | 15 | TRBD2 | TRBV19 | CASTGLAGSYNEQFF | TGTGCCAGTACGGGACTAGCGGGCTCCTACAATGAGCAGTTCTTC
TRBJ1-5 | . | 16 | . | TRBV19 | CASSIPGLGGNQPQHF | TGTGCCAGTAGTATCCCGGGTCTGGGAGGCAATCAGCCCCAGCATTTT
TRBJ2-7 | . | 14 | . | TRBV5-1 | CASSAAEKTYEQYF | TGCGCCAGCAGTGCGGCAGAAAAAACCTACGAGCAGTACTTC
TRBJ2-1 | once | 16 | TRBD2 | TRBV4-3 | CASSQGGAGSWNEQFF | TGCGCCAGCAGCCAGGGGGGAGCGGGATCTTGGAATGAGCAGTTCTTC
TRBJ1-5 | . | 15 | TRBD1 | TRBV7-2 | CASSWSGTGQQPQHF | TGTGCCAGCAGCTGGTCCGGGACAGGGCAACAGCCCCAGCATTTT
TRBJ2-7 | . | 15 | TRBD1 | TRBV7-9 | CASSFTGGFSYEQYF | TGTGCCAGCAGCTTTACAGGGGGCTTCTCCTACGAGCAGTACTTC
TRBJ1-5 | many | 14 | . | TRBV2 | CASNTGGGNQPQHF | TGTGCCAGCAACACGGGAGGGGGCAATCAGCCCCAGCATTTT
TRBJ2-5 | . | 13 | . | TRBV19 | CATGGGLRETQYF | TGTGCCACTGGCGGTGGGTTACGAGAGACCCAGTACTTC
TRBJ1-1 | . | 12 | . | TRBV28 | CASSLGVTEAFF | TGTGCCAGCAGTCTGGGCGTCACTGAAGCTTTCTTT
TRBJ1-2 | . | 11 | . | TRBV29-1 | CSGYSNYGYTF | TGCAGCGGCTATTCCAACTATGGCTACACCTTC
TRBJ2-2 | . | 14 | . | TRBV7-3 | CASSEESNTGELFF | TGTGCCAGCAGCGAGGAATCGAACACCGGGGAGCTGTTTTTT
TRBJ2-7 | . | 15 | TRBD1 | TRBV7-9 | CASRAPGTGLNEQYF | TGTGCCAGCAGAGCCCCCGGGACAGGGCTAAACGAGCAGTACTTC
TRBJ2-2 | few | 13 | . | TRBV6-5 | CASSYSYTGELFF | TGTGCCAGCAGTTACTCCTACACCGGGGAGCTGTTTTTT
TRBJ2-4 | . | 12 | TRBD1 | TRBV6-2/TRBV6-3 | CASSYGTGVQYF | TGTGCCAGCAGTTACGGGACAGGGGTTCAGTACTTC
TRBJ1-6 | . | 16 | . | TRBV13 | CASSLGLRGIIQPLHF | TGTGCCAGCAGCTTAGGCCTTCGGGGGATAATTCAACCCCTCCACTTT
TRBJ1-2 | few | 12 | . | TRBV6-5 | CASSRGARGYTF | TGTGCCAGCAGCAGGGGCGCAAGGGGCTACACCTTC
TRBJ1-5 | few | 14 | . | TRBV6-1 | CASSENYINQPQHF | TGTGCCAGCAGTGAAAATTATATCAATCAGCCCCAGCATTTT
TRBJ2-5 | . | 14 | . | TRBV5-1 | CASSLAPGQETQYF | TGCGCCAGCAGCTTGGCGCCGGGTCAAGAGACCCAGTACTTC
TRBJ2-3 | . | 13 | . | TRBV3-1/TRBV3-2 | CASSQMRPDTQYF | TGTGCCAGCAGCCAAATGCGTCCAGATACGCAGTATTTT
TRBJ2-3 | . | 12 | . | TRBV7-3 | CASSERGFTQYF | TGTGCCAGCAGCGAAAGGGGTTTTACGCAGTATTTT
TRBJ1-2 | . | 14 | TRBD1 | TRBV6-5 | CASRGDSSRYGYTF | TGTGCCAGCAGGGGGGACAGTTCTCGGTATGGCTACACCTTC
TRBJ1-1 | . | 14 | . | TRBV25-1 | CASTSGVLNTEAFF | TGTGCCAGCACCTCAGGGGTCCTGAACACTGAAGCTTTCTTT
TRBJ2-3 | . | 14 | . | TRBV24-1 | CATSDGTFTDTQYF | TGTGCCACCAGTGATGGGACTTTCACAGATACGCAGTATTTT
TRBJ2-5 | . | 16 | TRBD2 | TRBV18 | CASFPGLAGAQETQYF | TGTGCCAGCTTCCCAGGTCTAGCGGGAGCTCAAGAGACCCAGTACTTC
TRBJ2-3 | once | 18 | . | TRBV21-1 | CASSKVETSGRGTDTQYF | TGTGCCAGCAGCAAAGTGGAGACTAGCGGGAGGGGCACAGATACGCAGTATTTT
TRBJ2-5 | . | 13 | . | TRBV18 | CASLLGLQETQYF | TGTGCCAGCCTCCTAGGCCTTCAAGAGACCCAGTACTTC
TRBJ1-2 | . | 15 | . | TRBV9 | CASSVGDRFNYGYTF | TGTGCCAGCAGCGTAGGTGACAGGTTTAACTATGGCTACACCTTC
TRBJ2-3 | . | 17 | TRBD2 | TRBV18 | CASSPAGLAGGGDTQYF | TGTGCCAGCTCACCCGCCGGACTAGCGGGAGGTGGAGATACGCAGTATTTT
TRBJ1-6 | . | 16 | TRBD1 | TRBV5-5 | CASSLEPGQATSPLHF | TGTGCCAGCAGCTTGGAACCGGGACAGGCGACCTCACCCCTCCACTTT
TRBJ2-5 | . | 16 | TRBD2 | TRBV9 | CASSVGAREEGETQYF | TGTGCCAGCAGCGTAGGTGCTCGGGAGGAAGGAGAGACCCAGTACTTC